The 2 T cell receptor beta chains below were found in one sample sequenced in a study of cytomegalovirus exposure and HLA in healthy donors. PCR employed 60 Vbeta and 13 Jbeta primers. Profiled with immunoSEQ multiplex PCR; TCRdb holds only in-frame clones, not every one. The sample yields roughly 150,000 clones, roughly 79% seen once. The sample consisted of PBMCs. These receptors were collected from a woman between 40 and 50 years old in good health and CMV-seronegative.

The chain uses TRBV4-1 and TRBJ2-7; 7 nucleotides agree with TRBD1. The CDR3 spans 14 residues. The trim removed 4 bases at V and 4 bases at J, leaving 7 bases unmatched. Germline V lookup: CDR1 MGHRA, CDR2 YSYEKL. CDR3 residues: CASSPQGEGYEQYF. The CDR3 DNA reads TGCGCCAGCAGCCCTCAGGGGGAAGGTTACGAGCAGTACTTC.

The sample holds one count of this clone. The rearrangement uses TRBV7-9 and TRBJ1-1; no clear D gene. The germline V gene has CDR1 SEHNR and CDR2 FQNEAQ (reference sequence). Trimming stripped 4 bases from V and 4 bases from J, with 13 bases between. This CDR3 spans 14 amino acids. This CDR3 reads CASSYYSRPTEAFF. CDR3 in DNA: TGTGCCAGCAGCTACTATAGTAGGCCCACTGAAGCTTTCTTT.